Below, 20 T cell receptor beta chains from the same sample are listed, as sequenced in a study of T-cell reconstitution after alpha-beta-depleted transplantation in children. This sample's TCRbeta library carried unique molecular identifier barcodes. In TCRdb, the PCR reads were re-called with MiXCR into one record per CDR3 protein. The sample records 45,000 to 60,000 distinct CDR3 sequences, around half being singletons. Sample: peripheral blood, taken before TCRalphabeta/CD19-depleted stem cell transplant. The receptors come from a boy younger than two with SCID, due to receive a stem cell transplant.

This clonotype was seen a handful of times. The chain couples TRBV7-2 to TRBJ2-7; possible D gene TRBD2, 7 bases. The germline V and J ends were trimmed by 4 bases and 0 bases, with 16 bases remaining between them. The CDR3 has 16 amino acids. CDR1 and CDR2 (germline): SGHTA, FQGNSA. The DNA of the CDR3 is TGTGCCAGCAGCTCCCTGGCGGGGGCGCGCTCCTACGAGCAGTACTTC. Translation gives CASSSLAGARSYEQYF. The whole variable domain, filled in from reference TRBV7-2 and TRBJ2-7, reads GAGVSQSPSNKVTEKGKDVELRCDPISGHTALYWYRQSLGQGLEFLIYFQGNSAPDKSGLPSDRFSAERTGGSVSTLTIQRTQQEDSAVYLCASSSLAGARSYEQYFGPGTRLTVT.

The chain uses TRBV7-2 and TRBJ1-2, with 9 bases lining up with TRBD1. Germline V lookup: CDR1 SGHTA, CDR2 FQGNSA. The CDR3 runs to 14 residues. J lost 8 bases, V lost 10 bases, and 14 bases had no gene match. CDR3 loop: CATRNRGRILGYTF. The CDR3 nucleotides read TGTGCCACACGGAACAGGGGGCGCATCTTGGGCTACACCTTC.

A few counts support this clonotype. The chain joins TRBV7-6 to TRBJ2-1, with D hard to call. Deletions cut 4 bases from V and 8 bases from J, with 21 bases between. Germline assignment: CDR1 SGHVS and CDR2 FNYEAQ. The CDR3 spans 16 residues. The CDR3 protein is CASSSPLVYRRDEQFF. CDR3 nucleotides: TGTGCCAGCAGCTCCCCCTTAGTATATCGTCGGGATGAGCAGTTCTTC.

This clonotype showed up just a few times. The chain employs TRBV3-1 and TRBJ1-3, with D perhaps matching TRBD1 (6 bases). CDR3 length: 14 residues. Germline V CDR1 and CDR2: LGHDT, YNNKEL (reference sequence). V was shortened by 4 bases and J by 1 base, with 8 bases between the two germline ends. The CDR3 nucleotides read TGTGCCAGCAGCCGACAGGATTCTGGAAACACCATATATTTT. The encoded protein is CASSRQDSGNTIYF.

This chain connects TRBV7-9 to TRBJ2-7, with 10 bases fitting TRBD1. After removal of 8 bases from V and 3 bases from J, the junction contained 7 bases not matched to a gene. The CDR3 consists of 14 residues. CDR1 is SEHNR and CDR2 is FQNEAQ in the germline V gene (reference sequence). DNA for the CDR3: TGTGCCAGCTTGCTGGGGACAGGGGACTACGAGCAGTACTTC. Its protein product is CASLLGTGDYEQYF. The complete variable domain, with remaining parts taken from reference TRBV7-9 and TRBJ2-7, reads DTGVSQNPRHKITKRGQNVTFRCDPISEHNRLYWYRQTLGQGPEFLTYFQNEAQLEKSRLLSDRFSAERPKGSFSTLEIQRTEQGDSAMYLCASLLGTGDYEQYFGPGTRLTVT.

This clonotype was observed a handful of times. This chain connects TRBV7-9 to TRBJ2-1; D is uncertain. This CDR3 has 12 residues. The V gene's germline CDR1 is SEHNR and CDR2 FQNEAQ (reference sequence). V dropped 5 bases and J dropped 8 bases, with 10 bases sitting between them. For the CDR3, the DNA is TGTGCCAGCAGCCGCGGCCGGGATGAGCAGTTCTTC. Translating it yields CASSRGRDEQFF.

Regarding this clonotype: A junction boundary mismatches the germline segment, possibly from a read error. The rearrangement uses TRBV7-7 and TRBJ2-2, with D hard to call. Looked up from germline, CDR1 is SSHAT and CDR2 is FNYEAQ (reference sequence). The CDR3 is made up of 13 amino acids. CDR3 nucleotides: TGTGCTAGCAGCCCCGGGAACACCGGGGAGCTGTTTTTT. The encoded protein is CASSPGNTGELFF.

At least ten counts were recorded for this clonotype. CDR3 sequence: CASSLTPGGNTGELFF. CDR3 nucleotides: TGCGCCAGCAGCTTGACCCCCGGGGGGAACACCGGGGAGCTGTTTTTT. This chain joins TRBV5-1 and TRBJ2-2; D is possibly TRBD2 (6 bases). From germline, CDR1 is SGHRS and CDR2 YFSETQ. Trimming pared 1 base from V and 1 base from J, leaving 11 bases between. The CDR3 consists of 16 residues. Using reference TRBV5-1 and TRBJ2-2 for the parts outside the CDR3, the full variable domain is KAGVTQTPRYLIKTRGQQVTLSCSPISGHRSVSWYQQTPGQGLQFLFEYFSETQRNKGNFPGRFSGRQFSNSRSEMNVSTLELGDSALYLCASSLTPGGNTGELFFGEGSRLTVL.

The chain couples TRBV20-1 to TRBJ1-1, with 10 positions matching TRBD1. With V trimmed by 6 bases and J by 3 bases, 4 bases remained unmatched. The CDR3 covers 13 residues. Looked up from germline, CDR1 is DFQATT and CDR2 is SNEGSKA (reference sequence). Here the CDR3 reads CSAQGTGDTEAFF. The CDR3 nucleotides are TGCAGTGCGCAGGGGACAGGGGACACTGAAGCTTTCTTT.

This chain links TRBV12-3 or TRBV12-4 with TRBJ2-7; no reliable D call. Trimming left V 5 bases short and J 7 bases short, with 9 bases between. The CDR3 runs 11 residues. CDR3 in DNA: TGTGCCAGCAGTCCGAATCGGGAGCAGTACTTC. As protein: CASSPNREQYF.

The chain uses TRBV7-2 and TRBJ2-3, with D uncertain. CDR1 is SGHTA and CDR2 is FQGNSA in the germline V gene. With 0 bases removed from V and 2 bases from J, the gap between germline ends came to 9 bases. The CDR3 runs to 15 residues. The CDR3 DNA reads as TGTGCCAGCAGCTTAGCCCCAAACTTCACAGATACGCAGTATTTT. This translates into CASSLAPNFTDTQYF.

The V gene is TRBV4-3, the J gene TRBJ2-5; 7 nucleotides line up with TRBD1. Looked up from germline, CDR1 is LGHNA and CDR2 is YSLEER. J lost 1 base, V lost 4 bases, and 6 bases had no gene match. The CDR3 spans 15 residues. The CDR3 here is CASSPRRTGQETQYF. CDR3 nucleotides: TGCGCCAGCAGCCCTCGGAGGACAGGCCAAGAGACCCAGTACTTC.

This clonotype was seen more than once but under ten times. The CDR3, as DNA: TGCAGCTGTCTAGCGGGCTCCTACAATGAGCAGTTCTTC. It encodes CSCLAGSYNEQFF. V gene TRBV20-1 combines with J gene TRBJ2-1; 8 bases fit TRBD2. The germline CDR1 and CDR2 sequences are DFQATT and SNEGSKA (reference sequence). This CDR3 comprises 13 residues.

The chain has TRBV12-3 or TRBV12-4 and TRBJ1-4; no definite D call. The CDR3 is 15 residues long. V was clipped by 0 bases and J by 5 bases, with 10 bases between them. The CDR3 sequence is CASSLAFGPNEKLFF. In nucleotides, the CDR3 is TGTGCCAGCAGTTTAGCGTTCGGGCCGAATGAAAAACTGTTTTTT.

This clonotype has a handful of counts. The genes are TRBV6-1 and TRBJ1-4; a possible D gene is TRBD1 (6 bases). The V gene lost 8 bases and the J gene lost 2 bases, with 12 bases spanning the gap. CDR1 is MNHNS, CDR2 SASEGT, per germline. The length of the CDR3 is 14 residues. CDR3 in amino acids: CASARGWTNEKLFF. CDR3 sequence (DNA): TGTGCCAGCGCGAGGGGGTGGACTAATGAAAAACTGTTTTTT.

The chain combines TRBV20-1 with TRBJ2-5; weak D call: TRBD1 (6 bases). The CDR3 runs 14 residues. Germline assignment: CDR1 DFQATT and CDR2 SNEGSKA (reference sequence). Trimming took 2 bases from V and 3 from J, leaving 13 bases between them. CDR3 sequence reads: CSARSQGSKETQYF. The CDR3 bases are TGCAGTGCTAGAAGCCAGGGGTCGAAAGAGACCCAGTACTTC.

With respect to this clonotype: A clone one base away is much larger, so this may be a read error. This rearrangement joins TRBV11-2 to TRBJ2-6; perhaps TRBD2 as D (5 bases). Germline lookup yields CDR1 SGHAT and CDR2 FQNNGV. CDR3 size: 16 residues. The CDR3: CASSLRRLTGVNVLTF. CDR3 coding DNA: TGTGCCAGCAGCCTAAGGCGTCTCACCGGGGTCAACGTCCTGACTTTC.

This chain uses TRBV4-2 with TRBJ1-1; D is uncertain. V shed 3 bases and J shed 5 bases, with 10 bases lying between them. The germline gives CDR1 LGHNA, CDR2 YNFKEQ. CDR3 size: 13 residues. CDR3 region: CASSHTGPTEAFF. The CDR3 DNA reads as TGTGCCAGCAGCCACACCGGGCCGACTGAAGCTTTCTTT.

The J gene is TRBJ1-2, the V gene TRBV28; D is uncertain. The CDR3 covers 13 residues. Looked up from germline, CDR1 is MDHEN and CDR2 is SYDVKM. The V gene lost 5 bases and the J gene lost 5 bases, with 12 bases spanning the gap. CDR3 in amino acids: CASSLSPEYGYTF. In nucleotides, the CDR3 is TGTGCCAGCAGTCTCAGCCCAGAGTATGGCTACACCTTC.

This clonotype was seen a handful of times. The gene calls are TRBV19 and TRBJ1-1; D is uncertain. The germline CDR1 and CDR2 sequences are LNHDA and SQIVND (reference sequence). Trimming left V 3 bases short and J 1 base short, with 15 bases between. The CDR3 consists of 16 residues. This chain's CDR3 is CASSMVLNHPNTEAFF. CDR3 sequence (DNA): TGTGCCAGTAGTATGGTCCTCAATCACCCGAACACTGAAGCTTTCTTT.